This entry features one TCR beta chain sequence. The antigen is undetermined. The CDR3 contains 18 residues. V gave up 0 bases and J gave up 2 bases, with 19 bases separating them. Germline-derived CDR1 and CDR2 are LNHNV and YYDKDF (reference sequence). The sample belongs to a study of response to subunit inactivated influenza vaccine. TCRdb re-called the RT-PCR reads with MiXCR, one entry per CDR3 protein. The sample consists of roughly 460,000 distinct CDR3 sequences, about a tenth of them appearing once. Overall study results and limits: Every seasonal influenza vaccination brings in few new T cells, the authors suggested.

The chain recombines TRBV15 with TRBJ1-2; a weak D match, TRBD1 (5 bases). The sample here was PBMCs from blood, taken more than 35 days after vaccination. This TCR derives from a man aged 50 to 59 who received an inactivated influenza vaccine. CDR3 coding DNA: TGTGCCACCAGCAGAGATAGGTTGTTATGGGACGGCAACTATGGCTACACCTTC. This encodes CATSRDRLLWDGNYGYTF. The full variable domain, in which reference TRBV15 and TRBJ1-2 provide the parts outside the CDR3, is DAMVIQNPRYQVTQFGKPVTLSCSQTLNHNVMYWYQQKSSQAPKLLFHYYDKDFNNEADTPDNFQSRRPNTSFCFLDIRSPGLGDTAMYLCATSRDRLLWDGNYGYTFGSGTRLTVV.